This T cell receptor (beta chain) derives from a study of molecular identifiers for immune sequencing clone quantification. From the PCR reads, TCRdb called clonotypes with MiXCR, one entry per CDR3 protein. Of more than 95,000 distinct CDR3 sequences in the sample, approximately 25% were seen once. The CDR3 has 17 amino acids. V dropped 3 bases and J dropped 2; count of bases not matched to a gene: 11. Germline V gene data show CDR1 as LNHNV and CDR2 as YYDKDF (reference sequence). The TCR sequence derives from a human donor in good health. Some libraries in this study had Jurkat cell RNA spiked in. The V call is TRBV15, the J call TRBJ2-5, with 8 bases identical to TRBD2. The specimen sequenced was naive CD8+ T cells from blood, with Jurkat cell RNA spiked in. Subset noted: FACS-sorted CD8+CD4-CCR7+CD45RA+ naive T cells. This CDR3 is CATSSKGPGTRQETQYF. As DNA, the CDR3 is TGTGCCACCAGCAGCAAAGGGCCCGGGACTAGACAAGAGACCCAGTACTTC.